The clone carrying this T cell receptor beta chain was counted between two and nine times. This sample was included in a study of early T cells in non-severe SARS-CoV-2 infection. cDNA molecules, individually, were tagged with unique molecular identifiers. TCRdb reanalysed the 5' RACE reads using MiXCR and keeps one entry per CDR3 protein. The sample has fewer than 120,000 distinct CDR3 sequences, roughly an eighth seen once. Sequenced material: whole blood, taken at baseline. The sequence derives from an adult who was a healthcare worker with PCR-confirmed SARS-CoV-2 infection or an uninfected control (not recorded which).

The CDR3 protein is CASSAYTGVEEKLFF. CDR3 DNA sequence: TGTGCCAGCAGTGCGTACACAGGGGTAGAGGAAAAACTGTTTTTT. The chain couples TRBV2 to TRBJ1-4, with 7 bases aligning to TRBD1. The CDR3 contains 15 residues. Per the germline V gene, CDR1 is SNHLY and CDR2 is FYNNEI. Trimming cost V 4 bases and J 8 bases; bases outside gene matches: 10.